Listed below are T cell receptor beta chains from one sample, sequenced in a study of cytomegalovirus exposure and HLA in healthy donors. The table came from immunoSEQ multiplex PCR; TCRdb's copy has only in-frame clones and leaves some out. The sample includes approximately 59,000 clones, 93% of them seen just once. Source material: PBMCs. Receptors were obtained from a woman in her late teens or twenties in good health and CMV-seropositive. Each CDR3 is given with its conserved first and last residue. The D gene is left open where the match is weak. The size field is filled for only some rows; it gives once, few, many or a size class.

V: TRBV18
J: TRBJ2-6
size: NA
D: TRBD1
CDR3: CASSPDRGTGANVLTF
DNA: TGTGCCAGCTCGCCTGACAGGGGCACTGGGGCCAACGTCCTGACTTTC

V: TRBV5-4
J: TRBJ1-1
size: NA
D: NA
CDR3: CASSGLQNTEAFF
DNA: TGTGCCAGCAGCGGACTTCAGAACACTGAAGCTTTCTTT

V: TRBV5-1
J: TRBJ2-7
size: NA
D: NA
CDR3: CASSLGIQDYEQYF
DNA: TGCGCCAGCAGCTTGGGAATACAAGACTACGAGCAGTACTTC

V: TRBV2
J: TRBJ1-4
size: NA
D: NA
CDR3: CASKAVAGSTNEKLFF
DNA: TGTGCCAGCAAAGCTGTTGCGGGTTCAACTAATGAAAAACTGTTTTTT

V: TRBV19
J: TRBJ2-5
size: NA
D: NA
CDR3: CASRIRAGGETQYF
DNA: TGTGCCAGTAGAATTCGGGCTGGAGGAGAGACCCAGTACTTC

V: TRBV19
J: TRBJ1-6
size: NA
D: NA
CDR3: CASSTTGFRSPLHF
DNA: TGTGCCAGTAGTACAACAGGGTTTCGATCACCCCTCCACTTT

V: TRBV25-1
J: TRBJ2-5
size: NA
D: NA
CDR3: CASGGWQETQYF
DNA: TGTGCCAGCGGGGGGTGGCAAGAGACCCAGTACTTC

V: TRBV4-1
J: TRBJ2-3
size: NA
D: TRBD1
CDR3: CASSSSGTGSTDTQYF
DNA: TGCGCCAGCAGCTCCTCGGGGACAGGGAGCACAGATACGCAGTATTTT

V: TRBV4-3
J: TRBJ1-1
size: NA
D: NA
CDR3: CASSQEKGRTEAFF
DNA: TGCGCCAGCAGCCAAGAGAAGGGGAGGACTGAAGCTTTCTTT

V: TRBV5-1
J: TRBJ1-2
size: NA
D: NA
CDR3: CASAAGNYGYTF
DNA: TGCGCCAGCGCCGCGGGGAACTATGGCTACACCTTC

V: TRBV28
J: TRBJ1-2
size: NA
D: NA
CDR3: CASRTDGNYGYTF
DNA: TGTGCCAGCAGGACAGACGGCAACTATGGCTACACCTTC

V: TRBV5-1
J: TRBJ2-7
size: NA
D: TRBD1
CDR3: CASRPGQGNEQYF
DNA: TGCGCCAGCAGACCGGGACAGGGAAACGAGCAGTACTTC

V: TRBV11-2
J: TRBJ1-5
size: NA
D: NA
CDR3: CASSFGRQATDQPQHF
DNA: TGTGCCAGCAGCTTCGGGCGACAGGCAACCGATCAGCCCCAGCATTTT

V: TRBV7-3
J: TRBJ2-6
size: NA
D: NA
CDR3: CASSLSPGISGANVLTF
DNA: TGTGCCAGCAGCTTATCCCCAGGAATCTCTGGGGCCAACGTCCTGACTTTC

V: TRBV4-2
J: TRBJ1-1
size: NA
D: TRBD1
CDR3: CASSVGQGNTEAFF
DNA: TGTGCCAGCAGCGTAGGACAGGGAAACACTGAAGCTTTCTTT

V: TRBV11-2
J: TRBJ1-1
size: NA
D: NA
CDR3: CASSLTQGPKVFTNTEAFF
DNA: TGTGCCAGCAGCTTAACCCAGGGGCCAAAGGTATTCACGAACACTGAAGCTTTCTTT

V: TRBV10-1
J: TRBJ1-2
size: NA
D: NA
CDR3: CASSLDLKWGYTF
DNA: TGCGCCAGCAGCCTAGACCTCAAATGGGGCTACACCTTC

V: TRBV10-2
J: TRBJ2-7
size: NA
D: NA
CDR3: CASSEDRPYEQYF
DNA: TGCGCCAGCAGTGAGGACAGGCCCTACGAGCAGTACTTC

V: TRBV27
J: TRBJ1-2
size: medium-sized
D: NA
CDR3: CASRTTDGSYGYTF
DNA: TGTGCCAGCAGAACTACCGACGGGAGCTATGGCTACACCTTC

V: TRBV5-1
J: TRBJ2-7
size: NA
D: TRBD1
CDR3: CASSLAGTGSYEQYF
DNA: TGCGCCAGCAGCTTGGCCGGGACAGGGTCCTACGAGCAGTACTTC

V: TRBV30
J: TRBJ1-6
size: NA
D: NA
CDR3: CAWSVPPGEYYSPLHF
DNA: TGTGCCTGGAGTGTACCCCCAGGGGAGTATTATTCACCCCTCCACTTT

V: TRBV7-6
J: TRBJ1-5
size: NA
D: NA
CDR3: CASSYNSNQPQHF
DNA: TGTGCCAGCAGCTACAACAGCAATCAGCCCCAGCATTTT

V: TRBV5-4
J: TRBJ2-5
size: NA
D: NA
CDR3: CASSLEGFSRLQETQYF
DNA: TGTGCCAGCAGCTTGGAAGGATTTAGTAGACTCCAAGAGACCCAGTACTTC

V: TRBV21-1
J: TRBJ2-4
size: NA
D: NA
CDR3: CASSSSGAKGQNIQYF
DNA: TGTGCCAGCAGCTCAAGTGGGGCAAAGGGGCAAAACATTCAGTACTTC

V: TRBV9
J: TRBJ1-2
size: once
D: NA
CDR3: CASSVSGSYGYTF
DNA: TGTGCCAGCAGCGTAAGCGGGTCCTATGGCTACACCTTC

V: TRBV4-1
J: TRBJ2-7
size: once
D: NA
CDR3: CASSQDRAPYEQYF
DNA: TGCGCCAGCAGCCAAGACAGGGCTCCCTACGAGCAGTACTTC

V: TRBV5-1
J: TRBJ1-3
size: NA
D: TRBD1
CDR3: CASSFTGDSGNTIYF
DNA: TGCGCCAGCAGCTTCACAGGGGACTCTGGAAACACCATATATTTT

V: TRBV5-6
J: TRBJ2-1
size: NA
D: TRBD2
CDR3: CASSLGRLTSVYNEQFF
DNA: TGTGCCAGCAGCTTGGGCCGACTGACTAGCGTCTACAATGAGCAGTTCTTC

V: TRBV9
J: TRBJ2-3
size: NA
D: NA
CDR3: CASSDDEADTQYF
DNA: TGTGCCAGCAGTGACGATGAGGCAGATACGCAGTATTTT

V: TRBV15
J: TRBJ1-5
size: NA
D: TRBD1
CDR3: CATSRVGTGNQPQHF
DNA: TGTGCCACCAGCAGAGTAGGGACAGGGAATCAGCCCCAGCATTTT

V: TRBV4-3
J: TRBJ2-1
size: NA
D: TRBD2
CDR3: CASSLLAGAPNEQFF
DNA: TGCGCCAGCAGCCTTCTAGCGGGGGCCCCCAATGAGCAGTTCTTC

V: TRBV11-2
J: TRBJ2-2
size: NA
D: NA
CDR3: CASSSRVTGELFF
DNA: TGTGCCAGCAGCTCCCGGGTCACCGGGGAGCTGTTTTTT

V: TRBV11-2
J: TRBJ2-5
size: NA
D: TRBD1
CDR3: CASSLVGGTGGGETQYF
DNA: TGTGCCAGCAGCTTAGTTGGCGGGACAGGGGGCGGGGAGACCCAGTACTTC

V: TRBV6-1
J: TRBJ1-1
size: NA
D: NA
CDR3: CASKWPDYTEAFF
DNA: TGTGCCAGCAAATGGCCCGACTATACTGAAGCTTTCTTT

V: TRBV6-6
J: TRBJ1-5
size: NA
D: NA
CDR3: CASSLSGSNQPQHF
DNA: TGTGCCAGCAGTCTTTCGGGGTCGAATCAGCCCCAGCATTTT

V: TRBV7-8
J: TRBJ2-7
size: NA
D: TRBD2
CDR3: CASSSVGGGFEQYF
DNA: TGTGCCAGCAGCTCAGTCGGGGGAGGGTTCGAGCAGTACTTC

V: TRBV6-5
J: TRBJ1-1
size: NA
D: NA
CDR3: CASSSQANTEAFF
DNA: TGTGCCAGCAGTTCCCAGGCGAACACTGAAGCTTTCTTT

V: TRBV18
J: TRBJ1-5
size: NA
D: NA
CDR3: CASAQSNQPQHF
DNA: TGTGCCAGCGCCCAGAGCAATCAGCCCCAGCATTTT

V: TRBV7-9
J: TRBJ1-1
size: NA
D: TRBD1
CDR3: CASSRTGGASTEAFF
DNA: TGTGCCAGCAGCCGGACAGGGGGCGCGAGCACTGAAGCTTTCTTT

V: TRBV2
J: TRBJ1-5
size: NA
D: TRBD1
CDR3: CASTRSGRGYDNQPQHF
DNA: TGTGCCAGCACCCGATCGGGCAGGGGGTATGACAATCAGCCCCAGCATTTT

V: TRBV6-5
J: TRBJ1-2
size: NA
D: NA
CDR3: CASSHRDYGYTF
DNA: TGTGCCAGCAGTCACAGGGACTATGGCTACACCTTC

V: TRBV7-2
J: TRBJ1-6
size: NA
D: TRBD1
CDR3: CASSSQGVFYNSPLHF
DNA: TGTGCCAGCAGCTCCCAGGGGGTCTTCTATAATTCACCCCTCCACTTT

V: TRBV7-8
J: TRBJ2-1
size: NA
D: NA
CDR3: CASSLEVWGRSENEQFF
DNA: TGTGCCAGCAGCTTAGAGGTCTGGGGGCGCTCTGAAAATGAGCAGTTCTTC

V: TRBV7-2
J: TRBJ2-3
size: NA
D: TRBD1
CDR3: CASSRTGATQYF
DNA: TGTGCCAGCAGTCGAACAGGGGCAACGCAGTATTTT

V: TRBV4-1
J: TRBJ1-5
size: NA
D: TRBD1
CDR3: CASSQGTGRNQPQHF
DNA: TGCGCCAGCAGCCAAGGGACAGGGCGAAATCAGCCCCAGCATTTT

V: TRBV27
J: TRBJ1-4
size: NA
D: NA
CDR3: CASSPSTGWSNEKLFF
DNA: TGTGCCAGCAGTCCGTCGACAGGTTGGTCTAATGAAAAACTGTTTTTT

V: TRBV5-1
J: TRBJ2-1
size: NA
D: NA
CDR3: CASSLVGYNEQFF
DNA: TGCGCCAGCAGCTTGGTCGGCTACAATGAGCAGTTCTTC

V: TRBV7-8
J: TRBJ2-3
size: NA
D: TRBD2
CDR3: CASSLRASGDPRPDTQYF
DNA: TGTGCCAGCAGCTTACGGGCTAGCGGGGACCCCCGACCAGATACGCAGTATTTT

V: TRBV30
J: TRBJ1-6
size: NA
D: NA
CDR3: CAWSPRQGYNSPLHF
DNA: TGTGCCTGGAGTCCAAGGCAGGGGTATAATTCACCCCTCCACTTT

V: TRBV28
J: TRBJ1-1
size: NA
D: NA
CDR3: CASSSGSRNMNTEAFF
DNA: TGTGCCAGCAGTTCCGGGTCCCGAAACATGAACACTGAAGCTTTCTTT

V: TRBV5-1
J: TRBJ2-2
size: NA
D: TRBD2
CDR3: CASIASSGGLNTGELFF
DNA: TGCGCCAGCATAGCGAGTAGCGGGGGATTGAACACCGGGGAGCTGTTTTTT

V: TRBV19
J: TRBJ1-1
size: NA
D: TRBD1
CDR3: CASDSRTGASEAFF
DNA: TGTGCCAGTGATTCCAGGACAGGGGCCTCTGAAGCTTTCTTT

V: TRBV5-1
J: TRBJ2-1
size: NA
D: NA
CDR3: CASKLDSSYNEQFF
DNA: TGCGCCAGCAAGCTGGACAGCTCCTACAATGAGCAGTTCTTC

V: TRBV29-1
J: TRBJ2-1
size: NA
D: TRBD2
CDR3: CSVYIGTRHYNEQFF
DNA: TGCAGCGTTTATATAGGGACTAGGCACTACAATGAGCAGTTCTTC

V: TRBV7-9
J: TRBJ1-1
size: NA
D: NA
CDR3: CASSFGGRTTTEAFF
DNA: TGTGCCAGCAGTTTCGGGGGGCGGACCACTACTGAAGCTTTCTTT